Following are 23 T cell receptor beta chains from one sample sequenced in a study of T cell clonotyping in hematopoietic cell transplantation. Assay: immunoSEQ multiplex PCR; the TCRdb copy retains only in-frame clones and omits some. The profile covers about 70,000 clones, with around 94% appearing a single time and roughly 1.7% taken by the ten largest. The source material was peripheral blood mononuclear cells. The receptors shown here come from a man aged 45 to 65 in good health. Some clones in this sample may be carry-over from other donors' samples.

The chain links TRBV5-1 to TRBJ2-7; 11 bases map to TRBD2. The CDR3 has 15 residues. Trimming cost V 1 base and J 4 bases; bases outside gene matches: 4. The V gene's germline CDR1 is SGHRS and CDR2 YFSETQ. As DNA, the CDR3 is TGCGCCAGCAGCTTGTATAGCGGGAGGGAGTACGAGCAGTACTTC. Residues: CASSLYSGREYEQYF.

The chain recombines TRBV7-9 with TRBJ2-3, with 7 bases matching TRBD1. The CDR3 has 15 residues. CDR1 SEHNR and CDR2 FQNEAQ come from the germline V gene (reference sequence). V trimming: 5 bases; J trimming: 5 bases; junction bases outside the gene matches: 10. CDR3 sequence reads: CASSPEGGSQDTQYF. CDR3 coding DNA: TGTGCCAGCAGCCCAGAAGGGGGCAGCCAAGATACGCAGTATTTT.

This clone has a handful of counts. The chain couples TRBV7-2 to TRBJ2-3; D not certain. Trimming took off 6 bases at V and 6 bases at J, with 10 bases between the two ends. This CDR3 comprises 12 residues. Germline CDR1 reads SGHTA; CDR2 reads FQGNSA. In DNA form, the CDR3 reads TGTGCCAGCAGTCTCGCTGCCGATACGCAGTATTTT. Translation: CASSLAADTQYF.

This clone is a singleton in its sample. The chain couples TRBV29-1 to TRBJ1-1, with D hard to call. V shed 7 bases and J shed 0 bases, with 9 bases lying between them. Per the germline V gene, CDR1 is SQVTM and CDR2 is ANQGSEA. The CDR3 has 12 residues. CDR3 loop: CSAGGLNTEAFF. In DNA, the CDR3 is TGCAGCGCAGGTGGGTTGAACACTGAAGCTTTCTTT. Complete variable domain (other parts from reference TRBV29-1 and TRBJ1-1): SAVISQKPSRDICQRGTSLTIQCQVDSQVTMMFWYRQQPGQSLTLIATANQGSEATYESGFVIDKFPISRPNLTFSTLTVSNMSPEDSSIYLCSAGGLNTEAFFGQGTRLTVV.

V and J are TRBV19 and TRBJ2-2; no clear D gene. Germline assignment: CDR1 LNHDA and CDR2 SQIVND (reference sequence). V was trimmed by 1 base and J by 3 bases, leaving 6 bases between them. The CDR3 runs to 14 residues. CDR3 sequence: CASSIAAYTGELFF. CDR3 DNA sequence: TGTGCCAGTAGTATAGCTGCCTACACCGGGGAGCTGTTTTTT.

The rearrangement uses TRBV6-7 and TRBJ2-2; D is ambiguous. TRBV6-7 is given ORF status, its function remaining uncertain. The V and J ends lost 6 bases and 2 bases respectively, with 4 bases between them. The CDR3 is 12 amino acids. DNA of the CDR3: TGTGCCAGCAGCAGTAACACCGGGGAGCTGTTTTTT. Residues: CASSSNTGELFF.

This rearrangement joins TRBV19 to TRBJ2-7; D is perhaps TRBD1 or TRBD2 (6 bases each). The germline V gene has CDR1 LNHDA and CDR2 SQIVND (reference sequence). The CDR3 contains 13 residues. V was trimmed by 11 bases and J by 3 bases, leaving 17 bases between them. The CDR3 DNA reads TGTGCCCCCACGGGGGACATCCTCTACGAGCAGTACTTC. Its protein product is CAPTGDILYEQYF.

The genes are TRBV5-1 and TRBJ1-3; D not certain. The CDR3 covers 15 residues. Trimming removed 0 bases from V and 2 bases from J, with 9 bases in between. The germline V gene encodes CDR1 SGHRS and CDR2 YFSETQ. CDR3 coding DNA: TGCGCCAGCAGCTTGGAAGGTTCCACTGGAAACACCATATATTTT. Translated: CASSLEGSTGNTIYF.

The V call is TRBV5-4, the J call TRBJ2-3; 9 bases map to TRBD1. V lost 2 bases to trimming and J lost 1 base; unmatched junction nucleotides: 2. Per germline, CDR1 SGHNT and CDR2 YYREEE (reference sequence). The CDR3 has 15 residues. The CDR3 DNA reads TGTGCCAGCAGCTTCGGGACAGGGCGCACAGATACGCAGTATTTT. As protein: CASSFGTGRTDTQYF.

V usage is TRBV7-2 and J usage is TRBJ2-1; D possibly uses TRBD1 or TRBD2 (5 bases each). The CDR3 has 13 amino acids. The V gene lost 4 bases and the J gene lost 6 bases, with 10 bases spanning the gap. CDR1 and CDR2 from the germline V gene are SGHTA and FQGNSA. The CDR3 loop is CASSSGTGNEQFF. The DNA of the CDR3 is TGTGCCAGCAGCTCCGGGACGGGCAATGAGCAGTTCTTC.

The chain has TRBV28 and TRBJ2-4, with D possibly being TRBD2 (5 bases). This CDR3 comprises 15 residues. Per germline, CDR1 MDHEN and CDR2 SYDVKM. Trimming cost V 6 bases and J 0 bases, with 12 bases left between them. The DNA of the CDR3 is TGTGCCAGCAGGATTGGAGGTATAGCCAAAAACATTCAGTACTTC. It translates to CASRIGGIAKNIQYF.

The CDR3, as DNA: TGTGCCAGCAGTTTAATGGGACAAGGAAGAGAGACCCAGTACTTC. Protein product: CASSLMGQGRETQYF. V is TRBV27 and J is TRBJ2-5, with D maybe TRBD1 (6 bases). From germline, CDR1 is MNHEY and CDR2 SMNVEV (reference sequence). V dropped 2 bases and J dropped 4 bases, with 14 bases sitting between them. This CDR3 comprises 15 residues.

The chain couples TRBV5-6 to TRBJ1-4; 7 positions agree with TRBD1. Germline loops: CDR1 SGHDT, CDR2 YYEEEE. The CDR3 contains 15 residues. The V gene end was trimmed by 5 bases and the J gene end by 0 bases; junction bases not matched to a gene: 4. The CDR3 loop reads CASRDTGATNEKLFF. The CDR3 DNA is TGTGCCAGCAGAGATACAGGGGCAACTAATGAAAAACTGTTTTTT.

The CDR3 reads CSVEKTAGGRREQYF. The CDR3 DNA sequence: TGCAGCGTTGAGAAGACGGCGGGGGGGCGACGGGAGCAGTACTTC. The chain employs TRBV29-1 and TRBJ2-7; 9 positions match TRBD2. The junction had 13 bases not matched to a gene; V was cut back by 3 bases and J by 7 bases. The CDR3 is 15 amino acids. Germline CDR1 SQVTM, CDR2 ANQGSEA.

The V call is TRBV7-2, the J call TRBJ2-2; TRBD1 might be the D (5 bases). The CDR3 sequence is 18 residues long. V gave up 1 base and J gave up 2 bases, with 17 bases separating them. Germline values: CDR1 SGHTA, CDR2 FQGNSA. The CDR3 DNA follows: TGTGCCAGCAGCTTAGGTTCCGTTTCAGGGTTTAACACCGGGGAGCTGTTTTTT. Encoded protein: CASSLGSVSGFNTGELFF.

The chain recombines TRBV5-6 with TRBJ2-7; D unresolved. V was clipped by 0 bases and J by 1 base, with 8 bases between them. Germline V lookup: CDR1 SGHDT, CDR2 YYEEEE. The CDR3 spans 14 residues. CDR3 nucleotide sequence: TGTGCCAGCAGCTTGGAGGCTGAATCCTACGAGCAGTACTTC. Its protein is CASSLEAESYEQYF. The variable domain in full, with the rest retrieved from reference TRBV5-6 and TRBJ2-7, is DAGVTQSPTHLIKTRGQQVTLRCSPKSGHDTVSWYQQALGQGPQFIFQYYEEEERQRGNFPDRFSGHQFPNYSSELNVNALLLGDSALYLCASSLEAESYEQYFGPGTRLTVT.

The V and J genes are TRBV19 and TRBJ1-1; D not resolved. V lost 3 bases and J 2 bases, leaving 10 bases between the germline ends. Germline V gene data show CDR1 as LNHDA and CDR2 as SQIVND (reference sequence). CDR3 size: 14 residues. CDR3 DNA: TGTGCCAGTAGTATGTCCCGGGCAAACACTGAAGCTTTCTTT. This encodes CASSMSRANTEAFF.

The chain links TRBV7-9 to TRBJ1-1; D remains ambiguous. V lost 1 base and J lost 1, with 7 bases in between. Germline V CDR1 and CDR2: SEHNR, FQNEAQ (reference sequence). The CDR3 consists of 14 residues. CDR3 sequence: CASSLVGQNTEAFF. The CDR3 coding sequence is TGTGCCAGCAGCTTAGTCGGCCAGAACACTGAAGCTTTCTTT.

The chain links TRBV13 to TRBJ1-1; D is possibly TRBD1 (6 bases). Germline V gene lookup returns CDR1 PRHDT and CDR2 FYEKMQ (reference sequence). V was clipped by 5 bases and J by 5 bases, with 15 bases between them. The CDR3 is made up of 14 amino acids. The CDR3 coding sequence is TGTGCCAGCAGCCCAACAGGGAGAGGTACTGAAGCTTTCTTT. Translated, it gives CASSPTGRGTEAFF.

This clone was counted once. The chain's CDR3 is CASSQDRGGSYGYTF. CDR3 DNA: TGTGCCAGCAGCCAAGATCGGGGGGGGAGCTATGGCTACACCTTC. The rearrangement joins TRBV4-2 to TRBJ1-2; TRBD1 is a possible D gene (5 bases). Germline V gene data show CDR1 as LGHNA and CDR2 as YNFKEQ. This CDR3 comprises 15 residues. Trimming removed 0 bases at V and 4 bases at J, with 12 bases between.

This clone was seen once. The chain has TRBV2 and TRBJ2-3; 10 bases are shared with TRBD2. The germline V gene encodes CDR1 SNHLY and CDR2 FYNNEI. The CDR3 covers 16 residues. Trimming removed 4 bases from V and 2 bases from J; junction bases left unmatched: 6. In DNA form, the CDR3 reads TGTGCCAGCAGTGCGGTAGCGGGGGGTAACACAGATACGCAGTATTTT. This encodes CASSAVAGGNTDTQYF. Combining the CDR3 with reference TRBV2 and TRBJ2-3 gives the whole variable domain EPEVTQTPSHQVTQMGQEVILRCVPISNHLYFYWYRQILGQKVEFLVSFYNNEISEKSEIFDDQFSVERPDGSNFTLKIRSTKLEDSAMYFCASSAVAGGNTDTQYFGPGTRLTVL.

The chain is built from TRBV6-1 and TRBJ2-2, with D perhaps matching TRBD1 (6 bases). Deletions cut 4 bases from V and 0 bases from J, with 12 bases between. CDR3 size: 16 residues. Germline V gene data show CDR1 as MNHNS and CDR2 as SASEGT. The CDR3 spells CASSGGTSTNTGELFF. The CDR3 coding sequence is TGTGCCAGCAGTGGTGGGACATCGACGAACACCGGGGAGCTGTTTTTT.

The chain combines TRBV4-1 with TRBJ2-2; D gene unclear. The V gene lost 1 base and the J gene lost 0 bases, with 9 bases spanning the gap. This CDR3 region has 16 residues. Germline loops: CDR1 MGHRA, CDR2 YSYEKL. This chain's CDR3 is CASSQGRRANTGELFF. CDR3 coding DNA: TGCGCCAGCAGCCAAGGGCGCCGGGCGAACACCGGGGAGCTGTTTTTT.